The present T cell receptor beta chain was sequenced within a study of blood T cell repertoires in COVID-19. Study-level information: Collection of acute and convalescent COVID-19 samples took place in the United States, Italy and Spain. Sample material is recorded as cDNA or gDNA derived from T cells, B-cell-depleted T cells, or PBMCs.

Authors' data handling: From reference gene primer amplification, estimates of nucleated cell counts were derived. Assay: immunoSEQ multiplex PCR; the TCRdb copy retains only in-frame clones and omits some. V and J calls and clone size follow that table, whereas D and trimming were derived from the DNA. The profile covers about 160,000 clones, with 85% appearing a single time and 3% to 3.5% taken by the ten largest. This CDR3 has 12 residues. Germline V lookup: CDR1 MNHEY, CDR2 SVGAGI. Trimming pared 6 bases from V and 5 bases from J, leaving 10 bases between. The rearrangement joins TRBV6-5 to TRBJ1-1; no clear D. Sequenced sample: peripheral blood. This TCR was sampled from a human donor with acute or convalescent COVID-19. The donor label of this sample is uncertain. CDR3 sequence: CASSKVRTEAFF. The CDR3 region has the DNA TGTGCCAGCAGCAAGGTGAGGACTGAAGCTTTCTTT.